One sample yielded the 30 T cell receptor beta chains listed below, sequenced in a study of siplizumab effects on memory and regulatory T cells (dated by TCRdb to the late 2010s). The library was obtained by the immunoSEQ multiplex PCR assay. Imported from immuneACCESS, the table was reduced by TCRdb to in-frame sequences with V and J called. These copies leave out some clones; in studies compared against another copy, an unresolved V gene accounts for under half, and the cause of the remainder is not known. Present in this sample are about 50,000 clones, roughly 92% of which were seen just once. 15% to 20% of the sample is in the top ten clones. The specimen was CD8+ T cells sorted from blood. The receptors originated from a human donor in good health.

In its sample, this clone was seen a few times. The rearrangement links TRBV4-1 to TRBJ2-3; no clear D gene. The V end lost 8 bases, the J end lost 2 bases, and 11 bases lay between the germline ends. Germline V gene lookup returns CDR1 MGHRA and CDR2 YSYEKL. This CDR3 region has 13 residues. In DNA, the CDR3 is TGCGCCAGCTCAGAACAGCTCACAGATACGCAGTATTTT. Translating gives CASSEQLTDTQYF.

As DNA, the CDR3 is TGTGCCAGCAGCTTAGCTGGGGTCGGTCCCCATCAGCCCCAGCATTTT. This translates into CASSLAGVGPHQPQHF. The chain joins TRBV7-9 to TRBJ1-5; D is unclear. Trimming cost V 0 bases and J 5 bases, with 14 bases left between them. Germline V gives CDR1 SEHNR, CDR2 FQNEAQ (reference sequence). The CDR3 runs to 16 residues.

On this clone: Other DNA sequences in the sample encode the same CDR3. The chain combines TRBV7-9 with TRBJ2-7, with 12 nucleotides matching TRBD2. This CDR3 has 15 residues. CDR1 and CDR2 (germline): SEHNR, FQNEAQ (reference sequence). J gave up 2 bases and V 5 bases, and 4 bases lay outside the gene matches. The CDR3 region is CASSERLAGAYEQYF. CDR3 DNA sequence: TGTGCCAGCAGCGAACGACTAGCGGGAGCCTACGAGCAGTACTTC.

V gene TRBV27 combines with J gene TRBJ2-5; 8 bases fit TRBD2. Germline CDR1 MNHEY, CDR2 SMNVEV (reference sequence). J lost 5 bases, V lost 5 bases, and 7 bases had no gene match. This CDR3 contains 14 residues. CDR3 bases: TGTGCCAGCAGTAGCGGACTAGCCCGGGAGACCCAGTACTTC. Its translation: CASSSGLARETQYF.

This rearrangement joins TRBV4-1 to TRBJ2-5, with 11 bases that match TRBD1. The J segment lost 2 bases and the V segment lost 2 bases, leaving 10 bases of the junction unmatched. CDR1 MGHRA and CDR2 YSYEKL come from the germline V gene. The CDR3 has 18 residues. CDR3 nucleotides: TGCGCCAGCAGCCAACTAGGAGGACAGGGGGCTTTTCAAGAGACCCAGTACTTC. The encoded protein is CASSQLGGQGAFQETQYF.

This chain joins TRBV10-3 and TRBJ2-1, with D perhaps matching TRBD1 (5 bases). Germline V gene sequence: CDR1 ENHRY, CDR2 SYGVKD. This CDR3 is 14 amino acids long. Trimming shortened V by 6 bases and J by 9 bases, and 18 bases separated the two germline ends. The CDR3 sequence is CAIRDPGSGGEQFF. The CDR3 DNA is TGTGCCATCAGGGACCCAGGGTCTGGTGGTGAGCAGTTCTTC.

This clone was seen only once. CDR3 protein: CASSLLLRQGSNQPQHF. In nucleotides, the CDR3 is TGTGCCAGCAGCTTATTGTTGAGACAGGGTAGCAATCAGCCCCAGCATTTT. The genes are TRBV7-8 and TRBJ1-5, with TRBD1 identical over 7 bases. J lost 0 bases, V lost 2 bases, and 7 bases had no gene match. In germline, CDR1 is SGHVS, CDR2 FQNEAQ. The length of the CDR3 is 17 residues.

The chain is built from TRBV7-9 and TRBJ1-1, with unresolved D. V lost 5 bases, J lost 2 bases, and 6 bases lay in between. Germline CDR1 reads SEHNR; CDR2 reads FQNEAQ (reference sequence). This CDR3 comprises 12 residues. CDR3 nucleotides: TGTGCCAGCAGCGAAGGCAACACTGAAGCTTTCTTT. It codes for CASSEGNTEAFF.

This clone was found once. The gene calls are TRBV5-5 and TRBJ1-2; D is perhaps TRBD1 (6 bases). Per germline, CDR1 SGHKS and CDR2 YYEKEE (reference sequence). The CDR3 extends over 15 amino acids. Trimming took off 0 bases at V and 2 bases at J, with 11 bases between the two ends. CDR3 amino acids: CASSLALGANYGYTF. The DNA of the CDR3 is TGTGCCAGCAGCTTGGCCTTGGGGGCGAACTATGGCTACACCTTC.

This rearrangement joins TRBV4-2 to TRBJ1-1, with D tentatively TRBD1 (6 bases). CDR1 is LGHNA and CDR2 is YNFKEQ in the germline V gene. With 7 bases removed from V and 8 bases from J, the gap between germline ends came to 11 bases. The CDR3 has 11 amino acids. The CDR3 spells CASTLQGEAFF. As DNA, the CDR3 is TGTGCCAGCACCCTTCAGGGGGAAGCTTTCTTT.

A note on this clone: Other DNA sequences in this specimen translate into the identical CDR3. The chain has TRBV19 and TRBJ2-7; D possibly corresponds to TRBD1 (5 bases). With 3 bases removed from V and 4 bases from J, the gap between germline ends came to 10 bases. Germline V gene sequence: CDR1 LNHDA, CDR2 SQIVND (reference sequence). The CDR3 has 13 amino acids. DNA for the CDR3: TGTGCCAGTAGTATTGGGGCCGCATACGAGCAGTACTTC. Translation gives CASSIGAAYEQYF.

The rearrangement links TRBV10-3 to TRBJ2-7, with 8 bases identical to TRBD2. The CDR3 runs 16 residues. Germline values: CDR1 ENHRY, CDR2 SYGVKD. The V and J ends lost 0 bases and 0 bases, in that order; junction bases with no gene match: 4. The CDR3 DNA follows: TGTGCCATCAGTGAGTCCGAGCGGGAGAACTCCTACGAGCAGTACTTC. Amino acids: CAISESERENSYEQYF.

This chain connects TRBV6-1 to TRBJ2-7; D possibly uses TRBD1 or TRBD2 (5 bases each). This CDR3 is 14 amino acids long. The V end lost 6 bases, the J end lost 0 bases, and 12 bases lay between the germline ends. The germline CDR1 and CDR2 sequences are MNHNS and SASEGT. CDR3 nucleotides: TGTGCCAGCAGACCCAGGGAGTTCTCCTACGAGCAGTACTTC. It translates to CASRPREFSYEQYF.

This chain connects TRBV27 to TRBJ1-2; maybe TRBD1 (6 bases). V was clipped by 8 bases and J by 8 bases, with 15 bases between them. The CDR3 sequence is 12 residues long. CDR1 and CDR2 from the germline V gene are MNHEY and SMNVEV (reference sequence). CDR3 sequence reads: CASRGGLVGYTF. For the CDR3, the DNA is TGTGCCAGCCGGGGGGGCCTAGTAGGCTACACCTTC.

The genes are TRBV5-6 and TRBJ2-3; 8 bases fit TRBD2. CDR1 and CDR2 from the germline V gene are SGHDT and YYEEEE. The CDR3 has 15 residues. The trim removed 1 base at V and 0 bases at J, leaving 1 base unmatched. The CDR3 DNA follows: TGTGCCAGCAGCTTGCTAGCGGGCAGCACAGATACGCAGTATTTT. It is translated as CASSLLAGSTDTQYF.

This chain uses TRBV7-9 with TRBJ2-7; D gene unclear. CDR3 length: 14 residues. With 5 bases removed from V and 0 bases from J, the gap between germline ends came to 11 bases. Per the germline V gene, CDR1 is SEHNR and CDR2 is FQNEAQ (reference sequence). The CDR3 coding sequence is TGTGCCAGCAGCGATACCCGGGTCTCCTACGAGCAGTACTTC. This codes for CASSDTRVSYEQYF.

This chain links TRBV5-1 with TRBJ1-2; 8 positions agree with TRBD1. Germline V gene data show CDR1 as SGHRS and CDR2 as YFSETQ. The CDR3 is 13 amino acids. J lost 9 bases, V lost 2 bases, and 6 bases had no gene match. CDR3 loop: CASSFPRQGSYTF. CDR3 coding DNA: TGCGCCAGCAGCTTTCCACGACAGGGGAGCTACACCTTC. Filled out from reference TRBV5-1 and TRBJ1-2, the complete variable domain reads KAGVTQTPRYLIKTRGQQVTLSCSPISGHRSVSWYQQTPGQGLQFLFEYFSETQRNKGNFPGRFSGRQFSNSRSEMNVSTLELGDSALYLCASSFPRQGSYTFGSGTRLTVV.

Written as DNA, the CDR3 is TGTGCCAGCAGTTTACGCAGCCACACAGATACGCAGTATTTT. Translated, it gives CASSLRSHTDTQYF. This rearrangement joins TRBV27 to TRBJ2-3; D unresolved. Germline loops: CDR1 MNHEY, CDR2 SMNVEV (reference sequence). The CDR3 spans 14 residues. Between the trimmed V and J ends, which lost 2 bases and 2 bases, there was a span of 8 bases.

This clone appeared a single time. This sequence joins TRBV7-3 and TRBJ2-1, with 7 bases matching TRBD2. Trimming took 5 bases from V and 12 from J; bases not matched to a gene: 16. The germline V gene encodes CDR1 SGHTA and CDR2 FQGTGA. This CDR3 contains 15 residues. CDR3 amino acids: CASSPVGGRGGWQFF. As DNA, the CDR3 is TGTGCCAGCAGCCCGGTTGGCGGGAGAGGAGGATGGCAGTTCTTC.

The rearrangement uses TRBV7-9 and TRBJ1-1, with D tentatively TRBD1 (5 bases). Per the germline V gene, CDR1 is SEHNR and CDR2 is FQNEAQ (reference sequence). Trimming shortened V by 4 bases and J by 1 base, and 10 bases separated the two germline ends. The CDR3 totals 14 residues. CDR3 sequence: CASSWDGQNTEAFF. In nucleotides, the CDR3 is TGTGCCAGCAGCTGGGACGGACAGAACACTGAAGCTTTCTTT.

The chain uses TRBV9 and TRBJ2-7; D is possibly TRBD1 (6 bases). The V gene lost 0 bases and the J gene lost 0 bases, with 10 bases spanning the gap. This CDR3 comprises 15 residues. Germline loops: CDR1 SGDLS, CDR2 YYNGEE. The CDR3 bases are TGTGCCAGCAGCGTAGCTACAGGGAACTCCTACGAGCAGTACTTC. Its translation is CASSVATGNSYEQYF.

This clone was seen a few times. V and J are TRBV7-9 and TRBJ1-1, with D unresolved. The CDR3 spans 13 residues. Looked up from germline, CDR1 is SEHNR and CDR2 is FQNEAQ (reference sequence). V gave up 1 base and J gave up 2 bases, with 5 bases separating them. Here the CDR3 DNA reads TGTGCCAGCAGCTTAGGCAGCAACACTGAAGCTTTCTTT. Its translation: CASSLGSNTEAFF.

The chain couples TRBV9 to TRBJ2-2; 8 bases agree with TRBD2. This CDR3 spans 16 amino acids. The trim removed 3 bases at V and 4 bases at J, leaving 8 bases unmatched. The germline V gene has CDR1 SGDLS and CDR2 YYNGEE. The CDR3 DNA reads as TGTGCCAGCAGCGCTCCCCTTCGGGGGGGCACCGGGGAGCTGTTTTTT. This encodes CASSAPLRGGTGELFF.

CDR3 residues: CASSVRKREVNTGELFF. The DNA of the CDR3 is TGTGCCAGCAGCGTAAGGAAGCGGGAGGTTAACACCGGGGAGCTGTTTTTT. The chain couples TRBV9 to TRBJ2-2, with 9 bases aligning to TRBD2. Germline CDR1 is SGDLS and CDR2 is YYNGEE. The CDR3 loop spans 17 amino acids. J lost 2 bases, V lost 1 base, and 6 bases had no gene match.

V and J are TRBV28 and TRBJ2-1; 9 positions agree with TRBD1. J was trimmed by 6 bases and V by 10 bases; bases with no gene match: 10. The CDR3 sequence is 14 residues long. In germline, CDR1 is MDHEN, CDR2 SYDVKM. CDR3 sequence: CATVTGGALNEQFF. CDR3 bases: TGTGCCACCGTAACAGGGGGCGCCCTCAATGAGCAGTTCTTC.

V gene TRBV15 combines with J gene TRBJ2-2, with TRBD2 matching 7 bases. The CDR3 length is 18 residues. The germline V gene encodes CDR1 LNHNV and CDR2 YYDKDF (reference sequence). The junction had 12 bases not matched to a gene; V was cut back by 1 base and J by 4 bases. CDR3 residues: CATSRVSIPGGFTGELFF. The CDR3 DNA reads TGTGCCACCAGCAGAGTATCCATCCCGGGAGGATTCACCGGGGAGCTGTTTTTT.

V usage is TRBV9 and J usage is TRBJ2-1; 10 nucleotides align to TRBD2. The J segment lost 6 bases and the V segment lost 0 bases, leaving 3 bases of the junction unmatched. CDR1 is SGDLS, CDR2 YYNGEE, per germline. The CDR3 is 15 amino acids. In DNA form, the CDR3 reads TGTGCCAGCAGCGTAGGGGCTAGCGGGAGCAATGAGCAGTTCTTC. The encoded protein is CASSVGASGSNEQFF.

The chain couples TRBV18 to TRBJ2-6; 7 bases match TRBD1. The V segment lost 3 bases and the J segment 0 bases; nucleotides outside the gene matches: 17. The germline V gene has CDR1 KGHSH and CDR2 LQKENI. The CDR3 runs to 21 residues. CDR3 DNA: TGTGCCAGCTCACCTATTCCCCCCCCGACAGGGATCCCCTCTGGGGCCAACGTCCTGACTTTC. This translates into CASSPIPPPTGIPSGANVLTF.

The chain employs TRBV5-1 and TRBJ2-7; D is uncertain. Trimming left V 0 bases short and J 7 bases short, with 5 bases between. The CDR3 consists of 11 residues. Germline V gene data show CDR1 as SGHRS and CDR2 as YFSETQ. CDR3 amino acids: CASSLGGEQYF. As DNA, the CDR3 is TGCGCCAGCAGCTTGGGCGGTGAGCAGTACTTC.

The CDR3 nucleotides read TGTGCCCCCAGCAGGGTGGGAGATACGCAGTATTTT. Protein: CAPSRVGDTQYF. This chain links TRBV28 with TRBJ2-3; D might be TRBD1 (5 bases). The ends were cut back, 11 bases at V and 5 bases at J, with 14 bases in the middle. The CDR3 totals 12 residues. Germline V gene data show CDR1 as MDHEN and CDR2 as SYDVKM.